A selection of T cell receptor beta chains follows, all from one sample in a study of blood T cell repertoires in COVID-19. Repertoires were generated with immunoSEQ multiplex PCR, while TCRdb's copy carries only in-frame clones and drops some. The profile covers about 110,000 clones, with over 65% appearing a single time and roughly 6% taken by the ten largest. Sample: peripheral blood. These receptors originate from a man older than 75 with COVID-19, enrolled during active disease. CDR3s include the opening cysteine and the closing phenylalanine or tryptophan. The D gene is left open where the match is weak.

d_call v_call cdr3_aa
. TRBV7-9 CASSLTGPTEQFF
TRBD2 TRBV6-2/TRBV6-3 CASSYLTSGKASGGTDTQYF
. TRBV11-3 CASSFSAAYEQYF
TRBD2 TRBV9 CASSVVAGGQLEQFF
TRBD2 TRBV6-2/TRBV6-3 CASSTGTRVSGELFF
. TRBV5-1 CASSLVSTGTDTQYF
. TRBV4-2 CASSQIGGSDSEQYF
. TRBV19 CASSMSRRSSYNSPLHF
TRBD2 TRBV9 CASSVGTSGRVDEQFF
. TRBV29-1 CSVEDGRGLQETQYF
. TRBV24-1 CATSDLQSDQETQYF
. TRBV6-2/TRBV6-3 CASSLAFIAYEQYF
TRBD1 TRBV10-3 CATGQGADEKLFF
TRBD1 TRBV9 CASSGQQGADGYTF
TRBD1 TRBV15 CATSRDKQGTGLEAFF
TRBD1 TRBV3-1/TRBV3-2 CASSPRGQYGYTF
. TRBV28 CASSPTRSGYEQYF
TRBD1 TRBV5-1 CASSLAGTANTEAFF
. TRBV12-3/TRBV12-4 CASRGVSGNEQFF
TRBD2 TRBV5-1 CASSLSLAGQETQYF
TRBD1 TRBV10-3 CAISVDRAQPQHF
. TRBV11-3 CASSQGTTYEQYF
TRBD1 TRBV28 CASSLGQGFRYGYTF
TRBD2 TRBV4-2 CASSQVGISGSEGQFF
. TRBV3-1/TRBV3-2 CASSPGWETQYF
. TRBV9 CASSVALEHEQYF
. TRBV6-6 CASSRTGVAVNQETQYF
. TRBV25-1 CASSDPRRPGSPYEQYF
TRBD2 TRBV15 CATSRGGTSVYTDTQYF
. TRBV5-1 CASSLRTGTDTQYF
TRBD1 TRBV10-3 CASQQGTPYEQYF
. TRBV28 CASSPKSRGSAFF
TRBD2 TRBV27 CASGASGRPPYEQYF
TRBD2 TRBV5-4 CASSFATSGGGREQFF
TRBD1 TRBV6-5 CASSPGTVPTEAFF
TRBD2 TRBV29-1 CSVGRLAGVGETQYF
TRBD2 TRBV19 CATKRARTSGNRNTEQFF
TRBD1 TRBV3-1/TRBV3-2 CASSLIGTGGNTEAFF
TRBD2 TRBV5-1 CASSLSTSALTDTQYF
TRBD1 TRBV28 CASSPGQGVGSPLHF
. TRBV19 CASSTVGTNEKLFF
TRBD2 TRBV11-3 CASSPGLAGETQYF
TRBD1 TRBV29-1 CSGGTGGGYEQYF
TRBD2 TRBV27 CASSPPGVSYLAGGDTQYF
. TRBV5-8 CASSLMGARSPLHF
. TRBV2 CASSEATAPFF